Listed below are T cell receptor beta chains from one sample, sequenced in a study of blood T cell repertoires in COVID-19. TCRdb keeps only in-frame clones here, not all; method: immunoSEQ multiplex PCR. The sample carries a few hundred thousand clones, roughly 87% recorded once. Sequenced sample: peripheral blood. These receptors were obtained from a man younger than 30 with active or convalescent COVID-19. Each CDR3 is given with its conserved first and last residue. Each record gives: D gene, J gene, V gene, clone size, CDR3 DNA, CDR3 protein. The D gene is left open where the match is weak. The size field is filled for only some rows; it gives once, few, many or a size class.

>TRBD1|TRBJ1-4|TRBV5-1|NA
TGCGCCAGCAGCTCGGGACAGCCGAATGAAAAACTGTTTTTT
CASSSGQPNEKLFF
>TRBD1|TRBJ2-7|TRBV29-1|NA
TGCAGCGTTGAGGGGACAGGGCTCTCCGAGCAGTACTTC
CSVEGTGLSEQYF
>TRBD1|TRBJ1-5|TRBV19|NA
TGTGCCAGTAGCCCTCTAACCGGGACAGGGACCAGCCCCCAGCATTTT
CASSPLTGTGTSPQHF
>NA|TRBJ2-3|TRBV5-1|NA
TGCGCCAGCAGCGGGGGAGGAGATACGCAGTATTTT
CASSGGGDTQYF
>NA|TRBJ1-2|TRBV27|NA
TGTGCCAGCACATCTTCTTCGGGGGGCTCTGGCTACACCTTC
CASTSSSGGSGYTF
>NA|TRBJ1-1|TRBV10-3|once
TGTGCCATCAGTGACGGTCCTCTGGCTGAAGCTTTCTTT
CAISDGPLAEAFF
>TRBD1|TRBJ2-1|TRBV9|NA
TGTGCCAGCAGCGCCCCGACAGGGGGGTACAATGAGCAGTTCTTC
CASSAPTGGYNEQFF
>NA|TRBJ2-7|TRBV29-1|once
TGCAGCGTTGATCCGCAGGGAGGAGGCGAGCAGTACTTC
CSVDPQGGGEQYF
>NA|TRBJ1-2|TRBV9|NA
TGTGCCAGCAGCGTAGAACGGCAGGGGATCTATGGCTACACCTTC
CASSVERQGIYGYTF
>TRBD2|TRBJ2-1|TRBV6-1|NA
TGTGCCAGCAGTGACGGCGGGGGGGTCTACAATGAGCAGTTCTTC
CASSDGGGVYNEQFF
>NA|TRBJ1-2|TRBV7-6|once
TGTGCCAGCAGCTTAACCCCCAACAGGGATGATGGCTACACCTTC
CASSLTPNRDDGYTF
>NA|TRBJ1-2|TRBV19|NA
TGTGCCAGTAGTGCACTGGGGGGACCGGACCTATCCTATGGCTACACCTTC
CASSALGGPDLSYGYTF
>TRBD1|TRBJ1-2|TRBV3-1/TRBV3-2|NA
TGTGCCAGCAGCCGCTGGGACAGGTCGGACTATGGCTACACCTTC
CASSRWDRSDYGYTF
>TRBD2|TRBJ2-3|TRBV13|once
TGTGCCACCTTAGCGGGGGGGCGCACAGATACGCAGTATTTT
CATLAGGRTDTQYF
>NA|TRBJ2-7|TRBV6-5|once
TGTGCCAGCAGCCTAACAGCGGATCCTCATTACGAGCAGTACTTC
CASSLTADPHYEQYF
>NA|TRBJ1-1|TRBV2|NA
TGTGCCAGCAGTGAACAGATCGGAAGGAGCATGAACACTGAAGCTTTCTTT
CASSEQIGRSMNTEAFF
>NA|TRBJ1-2|TRBV19|NA
TGTGCCAGTAGTATCGTTTTAAGAGACTATGGCTACACCTTC
CASSIVLRDYGYTF
>NA|TRBJ1-2|TRBV20-1|NA
TGCAGTGCTGGGTTGGGCGCTGGCTACACCTTC
CSAGLGAGYTF
>TRBD2|TRBJ2-3|TRBV5-1|NA
TGCGCCAGCAGCTCAGCAGCGGGGGGGCCTGGAGATACGCAGTATTTT
CASSSAAGGPGDTQYF
>TRBD2|TRBJ2-7|TRBV7-6|NA
TGTGCCAGCAGCTTAGCCCCGACTAGCGGTTCCTACGAGCAGTACTTC
CASSLAPTSGSYEQYF
>TRBD1|TRBJ1-1|TRBV9|NA
TGTGCCAGCAGCCGAGTGGGGACAGGGGAAAAGAACACTGAAGCTTTCTTT
CASSRVGTGEKNTEAFF
>NA|TRBJ1-1|TRBV7-9|NA
TGTGCCAGCAGCTTAGTTGGCCCGAACACTGAAGCTTTCTTT
CASSLVGPNTEAFF
>NA|TRBJ2-7|TRBV14|NA
TGTGCCAGCAGCCATCCGAGAACGGGACTGGGATCCTACGAGCAGTACTTC
CASSHPRTGLGSYEQYF
>TRBD1|TRBJ1-5|TRBV9|NA
TGTGCCAGCAGCCAGGGGGGTCGCAATCAGCCCCAGCATTTT
CASSQGGRNQPQHF
>NA|TRBJ2-5|TRBV5-1|NA
TGCGCCAGCAGTAGGGACTCCAACCAAGAGACCCAGTACTTC
CASSRDSNQETQYF
>NA|TRBJ2-7|TRBV5-1|NA
TGCGCCAGCAGCTTTACCGGGGTTTCGGAGCAGTACTTC
CASSFTGVSEQYF
>TRBD1|TRBJ1-2|TRBV29-1|NA
TGCAGCGTCCCCGGACAGGGCTTTGGCTATGGCTACACCTTC
CSVPGQGFGYGYTF
>NA|TRBJ2-3|TRBV11-2|NA
TGTGCCAGCAGCCCCTGGACTACCACAGATACGCAGTATTTT
CASSPWTTTDTQYF
>NA|TRBJ1-3|TRBV11-2|NA
TGTGCCAGCAGAGGGGACTTGCTCCTCTCTGGAAACACCATATATTTT
CASRGDLLLSGNTIYF
>TRBD1|TRBJ2-7|TRBV5-6|NA
TGTGCCAGCAGCTTGGCCGGACAGGGGAAGTACGAGCAGTACTTC
CASSLAGQGKYEQYF
>NA|TRBJ2-3|TRBV7-6|NA
TGTGCCAGCAGCCCGCTTTTAGCGGTCACAGATACGCAGTATTTT
CASSPLLAVTDTQYF
>TRBD1|TRBJ2-4|TRBV6-8|few
TGTGCCAGGAGACGGGGAAGGGGGCGTGATTTAGGTGGCATTCAGTACTTC
CARRRGRGRDLGGIQYF
>NA|TRBJ1-3|TRBV9|NA
TGTGCCAGCAGCGTACTTGGAGGTGGAGGTTCGGCTGCTGGAAACACCATATATTTT
CASSVLGGGGSAAGNTIYF
>TRBD2|TRBJ2-3|TRBV3-1/TRBV3-2|NA
TGTGCCAGCAGCCAAGGGGTAGCGGGTCGCACAGATACGCAGTATTTT
CASSQGVAGRTDTQYF
>TRBD2|TRBJ2-7|TRBV5-6|NA
TGTGCCAGCAGCTTCCACACCTTAGCGGGGGGACACTCCTACGAGCAGTACTTC
CASSFHTLAGGHSYEQYF
>NA|TRBJ1-1|TRBV27|few
TGTGCCAGCAGTTTATCCGGGACTGTGACTGAAGCTTTCTTT
CASSLSGTVTEAFF
>NA|TRBJ2-3|TRBV7-2|NA
TGTGCCAGCAGGGGAGACTCCACAGATACGCAGTATTTT
CASRGDSTDTQYF
>NA|TRBJ2-1|TRBV6-2/TRBV6-3|NA
TGTGCCAGCAGTTACTATGGCAGGGCAATTCACAATGAGCAGTTCTTC
CASSYYGRAIHNEQFF
>NA|TRBJ1-3|TRBV5-1|NA
TGCGCCAGCAGCTCGGGGTCAACACTTTACTCTGGAAACACCATATATTTT
CASSSGSTLYSGNTIYF
>TRBD1|TRBJ1-5|TRBV27|NA
TGTGCCAGCAGTCGGGACAGGGGGCAAAAGCCCCAGCATTTT
CASSRDRGQKPQHF
>TRBD1|TRBJ2-3|TRBV3-1/TRBV3-2|NA
TGTGCCAGCAGCGCTGGGACAGGGGATACGCAGTATTTT
CASSAGTGDTQYF
>NA|TRBJ2-1|TRBV18|NA
TGTGCCAGCTCACCACGTCAGGGGAGCTCCTACAATGAGCAGTTCTTC
CASSPRQGSSYNEQFF
>NA|TRBJ2-2|TRBV19|NA
TGTGCCAGTAGTATTGCCCGCGACACCGGGGAGCTGTTTTTT
CASSIARDTGELFF
>NA|TRBJ2-3|TRBV14|NA
TGTGCCAGCAGCCCCTACACAGATACGCAGTATTTT
CASSPYTDTQYF
>NA|TRBJ1-2|TRBV10-3|NA
TGTGCCATCAGTGGACGGGACTATGGCTACACCTTC
CAISGRDYGYTF